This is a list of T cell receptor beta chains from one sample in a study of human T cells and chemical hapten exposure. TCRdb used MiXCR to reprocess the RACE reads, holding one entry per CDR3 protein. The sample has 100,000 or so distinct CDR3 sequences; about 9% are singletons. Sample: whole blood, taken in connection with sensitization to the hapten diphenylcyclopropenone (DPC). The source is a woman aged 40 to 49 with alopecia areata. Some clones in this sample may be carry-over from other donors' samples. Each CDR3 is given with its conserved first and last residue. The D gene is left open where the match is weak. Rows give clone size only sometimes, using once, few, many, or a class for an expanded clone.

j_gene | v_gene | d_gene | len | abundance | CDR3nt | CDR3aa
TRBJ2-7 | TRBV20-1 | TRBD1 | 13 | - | TGCAGTGCCCCCCGGACAGGGAGGAAAGAGCAGTACTTC | CSAPRTGRKEQYF
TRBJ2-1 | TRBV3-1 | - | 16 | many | TGTGCCAGCAGCCTCGGACCGGTCCCAACCTACAATGAGCAGTTCTTC | CASSLGPVPTYNEQFF
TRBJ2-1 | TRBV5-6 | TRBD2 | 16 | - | TGTGCCAGCAGCTTGGTCGCAGCGGGAGGCCACAATGAGCAGTTCTTC | CASSLVAAGGHNEQFF
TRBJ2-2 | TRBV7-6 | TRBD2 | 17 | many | TGTGCCAGCCGACTTGGTCCGGGAGGTCTGGGAACCGGGGAGCTGTTTTTT | CASRLGPGGLGTGELFF
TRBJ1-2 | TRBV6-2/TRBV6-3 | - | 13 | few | TGTGCCAGCAGTCCTACCGGATTGAGGGGCTACACCTTC | CASSPTGLRGYTF
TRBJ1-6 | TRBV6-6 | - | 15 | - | TGTGCCAGCAGTTACAGGAGGACCTATAATTCACCCCTCCACTTT | CASSYRRTYNSPLHF
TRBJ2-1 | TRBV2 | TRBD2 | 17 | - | TGTGCCAGCAGTTTTACATCTAGCGGGAGTCTTTACAATGAGCAGTTCTTC | CASSFTSSGSLYNEQFF
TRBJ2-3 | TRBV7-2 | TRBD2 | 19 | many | TGTGCCAGCAGCCACCACCCCTGGACTAGCGGGAGTCAGTCAACTTCGCAGTATTTT | CASSHHPWTSGSQSTSQYF
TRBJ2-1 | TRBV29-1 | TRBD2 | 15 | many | TGCAGCGCTGGGAGCAGGCTAGCGGGTTACAATGAGCAGTTCTTC | CSAGSRLAGYNEQFF
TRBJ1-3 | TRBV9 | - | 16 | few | TGTGCCAGCAGGGTATTACGATGCCCCCCTGGAAACACCATATATTTT | CASRVLRCPPGNTIYF
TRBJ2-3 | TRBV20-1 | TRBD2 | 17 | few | TGCAGTGCTAGCGGGACTAGCGGGAGTGCTAGCACAGATACGCAGTATTTT | CSASGTSGSASTDTQYF
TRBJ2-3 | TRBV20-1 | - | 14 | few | TGCAGTGGGCCGTTGGTTCGGGGCACAGATACGCAGTATTTT | CSGPLVRGTDTQYF
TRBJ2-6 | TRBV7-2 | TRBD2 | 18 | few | TGTGCCAGCAGCTCACCGGGACTAGCGGGAGGGCCCACCAACGTCCTGACTTTC | CASSSPGLAGGPTNVLTF
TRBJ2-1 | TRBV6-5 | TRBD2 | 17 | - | TGTGCCAGCAGTTACTCACCCAGACTAGCGGGAGTGAATGAGCAGTTCTTC | CASSYSPRLAGVNEQFF
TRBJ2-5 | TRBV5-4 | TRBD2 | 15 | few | TGTGCCAGCAGTCCTAGCGGGAGCAACCAAGAGACCCAGTACTTC | CASSPSGSNQETQYF
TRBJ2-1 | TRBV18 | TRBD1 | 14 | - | TGTGCCAGCTCCGAAGGGACAGCTTACAATGAGCAGTTCTTC | CASSEGTAYNEQFF
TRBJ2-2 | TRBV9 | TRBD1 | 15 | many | TGTGCCAGCAGCGTAGCGACAGGGGATACCGGGGAGCTGTTTTTT | CASSVATGDTGELFF
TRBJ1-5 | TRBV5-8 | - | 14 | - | TGTGCCAGCAGCTTGCGAAGGGGAAATCAGCCCCAGCATTTT | CASSLRRGNQPQHF
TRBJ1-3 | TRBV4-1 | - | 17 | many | TGCGCCAGCAGCCAAGGAGGAGCCGCAGGGGCTGGAAACACCATATATTTT | CASSQGGAAGAGNTIYF
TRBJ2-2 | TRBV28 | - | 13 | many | TGTGCCTCCGGGACAACGAACACCGGGGAGCTGTTTTTT | CASGTTNTGELFF
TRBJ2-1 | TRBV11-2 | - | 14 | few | TGTGCCAGCAGCTTCCACGGGAGTTCCAATGAGCAGTTCTTC | CASSFHGSSNEQFF
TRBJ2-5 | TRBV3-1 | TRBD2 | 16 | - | TGTGCCAGCAACTCGGGGACTAGCGGGCTCCAAGAGACCCAGTACTTC | CASNSGTSGLQETQYF
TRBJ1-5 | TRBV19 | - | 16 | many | TGTGCCAGTAGTATTACTCAAGGGTTTCAAGGTCAGCCCCAGCATTTT | CASSITQGFQGQPQHF
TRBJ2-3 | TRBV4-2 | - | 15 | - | TGTGCCAGCAGCAACCGACAGCGGCTCACAGATACGCAGTATTTT | CASSNRQRLTDTQYF
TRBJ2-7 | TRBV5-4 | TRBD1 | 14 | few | TGTGCCAGCAGCCGACGACAGGGGGAGGGCGAGCAGTACTTC | CASSRRQGEGEQYF